The rows below give T cell receptor beta chains drawn from one sample of a study of blood T cell repertoires in COVID-19. Produced via immunoSEQ multiplex PCR; TCRdb's table is partial and in-frame only. This table has 150,000 to 180,000 clones, roughly 83% appearing once. The specimen was peripheral blood. These TCRs come from an older woman with acute or convalescent COVID-19. Both conserved end residues are part of each CDR3. The D gene is left open where the match is weak. Where a row states a size, it is once, few, many or the class of an expanded clone; other rows omit it.

NA,NA,TRBV18,TRBJ2-2,CASSPPGAGELFF,TGTGCCAGCTCACCTCCTGGAGCCGGGGAGCTGTTTTTT
NA,NA,TRBV6-6,TRBJ1-1,CASSYSNAKIEAFF,TGTGCCAGCAGTTATTCGAATGCGAAAATTGAAGCTTTCTTT
NA,NA,TRBV6-5,TRBJ1-5,CASSSRDLGQPQHF,TGTGCCAGCAGCAGCAGGGATCTTGGTCAGCCCCAGCATTTT
NA,NA,TRBV18,TRBJ1-1,CASSPIQNTEAFF,TGTGCCAGCTCACCAATCCAGAACACTGAAGCTTTCTTT
NA,NA,TRBV2,TRBJ2-1,CASSASGTLYNEQFF,TGTGCCAGCAGTGCCTCCGGGACACTCTACAATGAGCAGTTCTTC
few,NA,TRBV29-1,TRBJ1-1,CSGARNTEAFF,TGCAGCGGAGCAAGAAACACTGAAGCTTTCTTT
NA,TRBD2,TRBV19,TRBJ2-5,CASSIDNGPGGQETQYF,TGTGCCAGTAGTATAGATAATGGGCCCGGGGGGCAAGAGACCCAGTACTTC
NA,NA,TRBV7-3,TRBJ1-1,CASSWTMNTEAFF,TGTGCCAGCAGCTGGACAATGAACACTGAAGCTTTCTTT
NA,TRBD1,TRBV30,TRBJ1-4,CAWSGGQGAWEKLFF,TGTGCCTGGAGTGGGGGGCAGGGGGCATGGGAAAAACTGTTTTTT
NA,NA,TRBV18,TRBJ1-2,CASSLDYSYGYTF,TGTGCCAGCTCACTAGACTACAGCTATGGCTACACCTTC
NA,NA,TRBV21-1,TRBJ1-1,CASSKTGRNTEAFF,TGTGCCAGCAGCAAAACGGGTCGCAACACTGAAGCTTTCTTT
NA,TRBD1,TRBV5-1,TRBJ1-4,CASSPQGQGGEKLFF,TGCGCCAGCAGCCCGCAGGGACAGGGTGGTGAAAAACTGTTTTTT
NA,NA,TRBV7-9,TRBJ1-1,CASNFVNTEAFF,TGTGCCAGCAACTTCGTGAACACTGAAGCTTTCTTT
NA,NA,TRBV19,TRBJ1-2,CASSIVGANYGYTF,TGTGCCAGTAGTATAGTTGGGGCGAACTATGGCTACACCTTC
NA,NA,TRBV9,TRBJ2-3,CASSVGTFTDTQYF,TGTGCCAGCAGCGTAGGCACTTTCACAGATACGCAGTATTTT
NA,NA,TRBV6-5,TRBJ1-1,CASSSSGVDTEAFF,TGTGCCAGCAGTTCTTCAGGGGTGGACACTGAAGCTTTCTTT
NA,NA,TRBV4-2,TRBJ1-5,CASSHEGRGNQPQHF,TGTGCCAGCAGCCACGAGGGGAGGGGCAATCAGCCCCAGCATTTT
few,NA,TRBV3-1/TRBV3-2,TRBJ1-4,CASSQGAYEKLFF,TGTGCCAGCAGCCAGGGGGCCTATGAAAAACTGTTTTTT
NA,NA,TRBV28,TRBJ1-5,CASSPGSNQPQHF,TGTGCCAGCAGTCCTGGCTCTAATCAGCCCCAGCATTTT
NA,NA,TRBV5-1,TRBJ2-1,CASSLVGESGEQFF,TGCGCCAGCAGCTTGGTTGGGGAGTCAGGTGAGCAGTTCTTC
NA,TRBD1,TRBV27,TRBJ1-1,CASSLQTGPGVDTEAFF,TGTGCCAGCAGTTTGCAGACAGGGCCGGGAGTTGACACTGAAGCTTTCTTT
NA,TRBD1,TRBV18,TRBJ1-4,CASSPRDRGRRDEKLFF,TGTGCCAGCTCACCAAGGGACAGGGGGAGGAGAGATGAAAAACTGTTTTTT
NA,TRBD1,TRBV9,TRBJ1-2,CASSVGTGISYYYGYTF,TGTGCCAGCAGCGTAGGGACAGGGATCTCCTATTACTATGGCTACACCTTC
NA,TRBD1,TRBV28,TRBJ1-2,CASSWGTGSHYGYTF,TGTGCCAGCAGTTGGGGGACAGGGTCCCACTATGGCTACACCTTC
NA,TRBD1,TRBV6-5,TRBJ1-5,CASSSQGAQPQHF,TGTGCCAGCAGTTCACAGGGGGCTCAGCCCCAGCATTTT
NA,NA,TRBV5-6,TRBJ2-2,CASSPLGIRGSTGELFF,TGTGCCAGCAGCCCGCTGGGCATTAGAGGGTCCACCGGGGAGCTGTTTTTT
few,TRBD2,TRBV30,TRBJ2-3,CAWSKGRGTDTQYF,TGTGCCTGGAGTAAGGGGAGGGGCACAGATACGCAGTATTTT
NA,TRBD1,TRBV10-2,TRBJ1-4,CASRGTGGEKLFF,TGCGCCAGCAGGGGGACAGGAGGTGAAAAACTGTTTTTT
NA,TRBD1,TRBV7-3,TRBJ1-2,CASSATGGGVGYTF,TGTGCCAGCAGCGCGACAGGGGGAGGGGTAGGCTACACCTTC
NA,NA,TRBV2,TRBJ1-4,CASSENYNEKLFF,TGTGCCAGCAGTGAGAACTATAATGAAAAACTGTTTTTT
few,TRBD1,TRBV7-6,TRBJ2-1,CASSPGQGSYNEQFF,TGTGCCAGCAGCCCCGGACAGGGCTCCTACAATGAGCAGTTCTTC
once,TRBD1,TRBV11-2,TRBJ2-5,CASRGQGGETQYF,TGTGCCAGCAGGGGACAGGGTGGTGAGACCCAGTACTTC
NA,NA,TRBV10-2,TRBJ1-5,CASSEKGRTQPQHF,TGCGCCAGCAGTGAAAAGGGGCGGACTCAGCCCCAGCATTTT
NA,TRBD1,TRBV2,TRBJ2-7,CASSTQGTGEQYF,TGTGCCAGTTCCACACAGGGGACCGGCGAGCAGTACTTC
NA,NA,TRBV27,TRBJ1-1,CASGWIEGSPEAFF,TGTGCCAGCGGGTGGATTGAGGGAAGCCCTGAAGCTTTCTTT
NA,NA,TRBV4-2,TRBJ2-2,CASSQDRLRGNTGELFF,TGTGCCAGCAGCCAAGATCGGTTGCGGGGGAACACCGGGGAGCTGTTTTTT
NA,NA,TRBV28,TRBJ2-3,CASSLTGGPDTQYF,TGTGCCAGCAGTTTAACTGGGGGCCCAGATACGCAGTATTTT
NA,NA,TRBV5-1,TRBJ2-2,CASSFPDRNTGELFF,TGCGCCAGCAGCTTTCCGGACAGAAACACCGGGGAGCTGTTTTTT
NA,TRBD2,TRBV11-1,TRBJ2-5,CASSFTPGGRRTTQYF,TGTGCCAGCAGCTTCACCCCGGGGGGGAGGCGGACGACCCAGTACTTC
once,TRBD1,TRBV20-1,TRBJ1-5,CSASRSGGAGNQPQHF,TGCAGTGCTAGTCGGTCAGGGGGCGCCGGCAATCAGCCCCAGCATTTT
NA,NA,TRBV12-5,TRBJ1-5,CASARGQSSNQPQHF,TGTGCTAGTGCGCGCGGACAGTCTAGCAATCAGCCCCAGCATTTT
NA,TRBD2,TRBV6-5,TRBJ2-2,CASSSGTSGSGELFF,TGTGCCAGCAGTTCCGGGACTAGCGGCTCCGGGGAGCTGTTTTTT
few,NA,TRBV19,TRBJ1-2,CASAHRGVGYTF,TGTGCCAGTGCCCATCGGGGGGTCGGCTACACCTTC
NA,NA,TRBV7-9,TRBJ1-2,CASSLDVSGARGGYTF,TGTGCCAGCAGCTTAGATGTTTCAGGGGCCCGGGGAGGCTACACCTTC
few,TRBD2,TRBV4-2,TRBJ2-7,CASSQAPGFSAGAYEQYF,TGTGCCAGCAGCCAAGCCCCCGGTTTTTCAGCGGGGGCCTACGAGCAGTACTTC
NA,TRBD1,TRBV10-2,TRBJ2-3,CASSDDRGNSDTQYF,TGCGCCAGCAGTGATGACAGGGGGAACTCAGATACGCAGTATTTT